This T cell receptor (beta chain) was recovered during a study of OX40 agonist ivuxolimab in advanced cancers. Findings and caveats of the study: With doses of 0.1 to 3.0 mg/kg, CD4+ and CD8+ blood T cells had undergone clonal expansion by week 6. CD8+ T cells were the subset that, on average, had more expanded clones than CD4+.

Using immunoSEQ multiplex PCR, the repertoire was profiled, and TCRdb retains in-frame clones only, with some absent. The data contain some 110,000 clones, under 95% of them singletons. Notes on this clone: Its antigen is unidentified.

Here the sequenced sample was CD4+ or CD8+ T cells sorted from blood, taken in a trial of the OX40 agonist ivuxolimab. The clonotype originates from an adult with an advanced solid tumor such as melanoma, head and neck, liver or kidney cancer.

CDR3 region: CASSVTGLGGYTF. CDR3 coding DNA: TGTGCCAGCTCTGTAACAGGACTGGGTGGCTACACCTTC. The V call is TRBV18, the J call TRBJ1-2, with a weak D call TRBD1 (5 bases). CDR1 and CDR2 from the germline V gene are KGHSH and LQKENI. The CDR3 loop spans 13 amino acids. V lost 6 bases to trimming and J lost 7 bases, with 15 bases between them.